Shown below are 9 T cell receptor beta chains from a single sample sequenced in a study of early T cells in non-severe SARS-CoV-2 infection (dated by TCRdb to the early 2020s). Library creation used 5' RACE. TCRdb names NextSeq 500 as the instrument used. The public reads were reprocessed in TCRdb via fastp at Q25 and MiXCR, keeping in-frame beta chains. Rows with one shared CDR3 protein collapse into an entry with the most common genes and DNA. For this sample the table gives 40,000 to 60,000 distinct CDR3 sequences, of which 12% were detected only once. The top ten clonotypes cover roughly a tenth of the sample. The sample consisted of whole blood. Receptor source: an adult who was a healthcare worker with PCR-confirmed SARS-CoV-2 infection or an uninfected control (not recorded which).

This clonotype appeared many times. The chain combines TRBV7-6 with TRBJ2-1; D gene ambiguous. The length of the CDR3 is 13 residues. The V end lost 3 bases, the J end lost 8 bases, and 11 bases lay between the germline ends. The V gene's germline CDR1 is SGHVS and CDR2 FNYEAQ. This CDR3 is CASSFASADEQFF. Here the CDR3 DNA reads TGTGCCAGCAGCTTTGCTTCGGCGGATGAGCAGTTCTTC.

CDR3 residues: CSASGTSGVSTDTQYF. DNA of the CDR3: TGCAGTGCATCCGGGACTAGCGGGGTTAGCACAGATACGCAGTATTTT. This chain uses TRBV20-1 with TRBJ2-3; 13 bases line up with TRBD2. The CDR3 is made up of 16 amino acids. The germline gives CDR1 DFQATT, CDR2 SNEGSKA (reference sequence). The J segment lost 0 bases and the V segment lost 6 bases, leaving 6 bases of the junction unmatched.

This clonotype was seen repeatedly, ten times or more. The chain is built from TRBV20-1 and TRBJ2-1, with 7 bases fitting TRBD2. Germline CDR1 reads DFQATT; CDR2 reads SNEGSKA (reference sequence). The ends lost 0 bases at V and 0 bases at J; junction bases unmatched: 5. The CDR3 length is 16 residues. The CDR3 sequence: CSARDWGGSSYNEQFF. Written as DNA, the CDR3 is TGCAGTGCTAGAGATTGGGGGGGAAGCTCCTACAATGAGCAGTTCTTC.

This clonotype was observed a handful of times. The chain joins TRBV20-1 to TRBJ1-5; D call uncertain. The CDR3 spans 13 residues. V lost 4 bases, J lost 6 bases, and 13 bases lay in between. CDR1 and CDR2 from the germline V gene are DFQATT and SNEGSKA (reference sequence). The CDR3 sequence: CSATTGAGQPQHF. CDR3 nucleotides: TGCAGTGCTACGACCGGAGCGGGTCAGCCCCAGCATTTT.

This clonotype occurred many times. The chain carries TRBV6-4 and TRBJ2-3; 8 nucleotides agree with TRBD2. The CDR3 spans 14 residues. V was clipped by 3 bases and J by 1 base; unmatched bases: 0. CDR1 is MRHNA and CDR2 is SNTAGT in the germline V gene. CDR3 nucleotide sequence: TGTGCCAGCAGTGAAGCGGGGGGCACAGATACGCAGTATTTT. Encoded protein: CASSEAGGTDTQYF.

This clonotype was seen only a few times. For the CDR3, the DNA is TGTGCCAGCTCACCCCTTATCGGGGAGACTGAAGCTTTCTTT. Residues: CASSPLIGETEAFF. This chain uses TRBV18 with TRBJ1-1; D is unclear. The CDR3 is 14 residues long. V dropped 3 bases and J dropped 5 bases, with 13 bases sitting between them. Germline CDR1 is KGHSH and CDR2 is LQKENI.

This clonotype was seen repeatedly, ten times or more. J is TRBJ1-5 and V is TRBV24-1; a possible D gene is TRBD1 (6 bases). Germline values: CDR1 KGHDR, CDR2 SFDVKD. With 4 bases removed from V and 4 bases from J, the gap between germline ends came to 19 bases. This CDR3 has 17 residues. The CDR3 sequence: CATSDSRTEPINQPQHF. The CDR3 region has the DNA TGTGCCACCAGTGACTCCAGGACAGAACCTATTAATCAGCCCCAGCATTTT.

This clonotype has a count of ten or more. The chain joins TRBV9 to TRBJ2-3, with 14 positions matching TRBD2. V was clipped by 0 bases and J by 4 bases; unmatched bases: 7. Germline-derived CDR1 and CDR2 are SGDLS and YYNGEE. This CDR3 has 18 residues. CDR3 sequence reads: CASSVEGLAGVRADTQYF. The CDR3 coding sequence is TGTGCCAGCAGCGTAGAGGGACTAGCGGGAGTTAGGGCAGATACGCAGTATTTT.

This clonotype was picked up many times. The chain is built from TRBV20-1 and TRBJ1-2, with TRBD1 identical over 8 bases. Trimming removed 5 bases from V and 4 bases from J; junction bases left unmatched: 3. The CDR3 is 12 amino acids. Germline CDR1 reads DFQATT; CDR2 reads SNEGSKA (reference sequence). CDR3 protein: CSAPDRVYGYTF. Here the CDR3 DNA reads TGCAGTGCTCCGGACAGGGTCTATGGCTACACCTTC.